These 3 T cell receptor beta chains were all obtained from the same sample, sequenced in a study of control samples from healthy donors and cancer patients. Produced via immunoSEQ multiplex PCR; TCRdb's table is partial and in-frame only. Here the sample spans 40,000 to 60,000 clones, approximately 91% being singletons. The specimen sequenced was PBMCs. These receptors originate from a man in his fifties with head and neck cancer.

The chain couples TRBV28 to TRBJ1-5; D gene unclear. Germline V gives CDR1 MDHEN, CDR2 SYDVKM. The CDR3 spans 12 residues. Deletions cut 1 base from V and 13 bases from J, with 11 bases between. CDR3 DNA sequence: TGTGCCAGCAGTTTATTGGCAGGAAAACAGCATTTT. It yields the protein CASSLLAGKQHF. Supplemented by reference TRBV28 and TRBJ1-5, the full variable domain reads DVKVTQSSRYLVKRTGEKVFLECVQDMDHENMFWYRQDPGLGLRLIYFSYDVKMKEKGDIPEGYSVSREKKERFSLILESASTNQTSMYLCASSLLAGKQHFGDGTRLSIL.

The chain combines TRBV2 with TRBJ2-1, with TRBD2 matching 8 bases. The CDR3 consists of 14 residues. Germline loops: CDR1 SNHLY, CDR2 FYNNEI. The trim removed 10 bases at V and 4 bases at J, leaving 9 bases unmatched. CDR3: CATKRELRYNEQFF. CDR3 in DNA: TGTGCCACCAAGCGGGAGCTAAGATACAATGAGCAGTTCTTC.

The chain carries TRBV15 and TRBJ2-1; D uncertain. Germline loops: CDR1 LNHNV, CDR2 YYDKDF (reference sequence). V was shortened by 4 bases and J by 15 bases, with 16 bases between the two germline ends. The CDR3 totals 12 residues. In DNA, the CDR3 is TGTGCCACCAGCAAAGAGGCTTCCGCCTGGTTCTTC. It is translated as CATSKEASAWFF.